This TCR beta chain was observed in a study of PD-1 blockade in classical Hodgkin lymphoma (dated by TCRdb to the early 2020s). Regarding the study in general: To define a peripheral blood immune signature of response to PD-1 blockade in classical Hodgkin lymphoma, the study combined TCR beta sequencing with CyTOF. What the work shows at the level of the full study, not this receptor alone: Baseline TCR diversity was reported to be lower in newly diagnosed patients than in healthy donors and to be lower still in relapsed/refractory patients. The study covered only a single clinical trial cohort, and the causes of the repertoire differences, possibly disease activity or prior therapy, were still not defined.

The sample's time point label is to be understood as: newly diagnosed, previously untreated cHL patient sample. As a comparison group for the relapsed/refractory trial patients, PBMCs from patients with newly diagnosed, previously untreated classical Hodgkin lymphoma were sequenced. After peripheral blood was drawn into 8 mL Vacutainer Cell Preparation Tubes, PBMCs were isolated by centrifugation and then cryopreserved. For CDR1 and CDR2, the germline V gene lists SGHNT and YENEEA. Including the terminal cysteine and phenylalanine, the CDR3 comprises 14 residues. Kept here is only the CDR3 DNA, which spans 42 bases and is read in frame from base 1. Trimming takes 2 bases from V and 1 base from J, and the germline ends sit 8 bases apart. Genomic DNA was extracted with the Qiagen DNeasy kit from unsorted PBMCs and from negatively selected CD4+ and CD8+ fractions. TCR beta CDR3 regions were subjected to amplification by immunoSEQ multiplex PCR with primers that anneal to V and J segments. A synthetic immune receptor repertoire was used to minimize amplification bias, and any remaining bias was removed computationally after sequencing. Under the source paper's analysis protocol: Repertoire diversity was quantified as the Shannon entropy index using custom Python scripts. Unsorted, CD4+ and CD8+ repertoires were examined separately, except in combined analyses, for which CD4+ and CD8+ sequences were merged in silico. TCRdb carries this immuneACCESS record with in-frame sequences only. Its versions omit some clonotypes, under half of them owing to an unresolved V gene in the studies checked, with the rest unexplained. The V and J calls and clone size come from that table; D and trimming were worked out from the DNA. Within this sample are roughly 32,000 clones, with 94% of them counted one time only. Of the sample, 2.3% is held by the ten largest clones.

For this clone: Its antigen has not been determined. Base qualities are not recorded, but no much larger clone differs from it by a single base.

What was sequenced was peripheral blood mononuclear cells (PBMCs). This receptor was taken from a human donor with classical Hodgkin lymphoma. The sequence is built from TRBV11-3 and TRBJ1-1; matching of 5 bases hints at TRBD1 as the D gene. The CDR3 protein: CASSLSGQNTEAFF. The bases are TGTGCCAGCAGCTTAAGCGGACAGAACACTGAAGCTTTCTTT. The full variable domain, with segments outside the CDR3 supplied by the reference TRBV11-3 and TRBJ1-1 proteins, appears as EAGVVQSPRYKIIEKKQPVAFWCNPISGHNTLYWYLQNLGQGPELLIRYENEEAVDDSQLPKDRFSAERLKGVDSTLKIQPAELGDSAVYLCASSLSGQNTEAFFGQGTRLTVV.